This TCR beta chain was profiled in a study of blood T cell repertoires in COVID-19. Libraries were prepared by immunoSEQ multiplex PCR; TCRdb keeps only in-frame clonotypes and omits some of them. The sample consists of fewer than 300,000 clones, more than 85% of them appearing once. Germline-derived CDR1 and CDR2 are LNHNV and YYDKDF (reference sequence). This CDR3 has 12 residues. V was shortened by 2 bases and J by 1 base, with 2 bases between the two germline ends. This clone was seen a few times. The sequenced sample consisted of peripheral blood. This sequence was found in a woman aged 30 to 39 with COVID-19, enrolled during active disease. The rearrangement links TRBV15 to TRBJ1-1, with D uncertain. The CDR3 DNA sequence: TGTGCCACCAGCAGACGGAACACTGAAGCTTTCTTT. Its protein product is CATSRRNTEAFF.